The clone carrying this T cell receptor beta chain was seen many times. Its antigen is currently unknown. Per the germline V gene, CDR1 is SGHRS and CDR2 is YFSETQ. V was cut by 0 bases and J by 8 bases, with 8 bases left in between. This CDR3 comprises 12 residues. The record originates from a study of T cells after yellow fever vaccination. 5'RACE template switching added a universal primer site and UMIs to TCR cDNA. TCRdb redid the calling of the 5' RACE reads with MiXCR, one entry per CDR3 protein. The top ten hold over 15% of the sample, which has 250,000 or so distinct CDR3 sequences, approximately 3.8% seen once. Study results and caveats: Faster peaking, at day 5 versus 15, marked a secondary response that was weaker. Reappearing after the booster were most of the clones from primary vaccination (roughly 96% CD4, 75% to 90% CD8). Highly abundant clonotypes carried over from the bulk population could end up in FACS-sorted repertoires as contaminants.

The specimen comprised PBMCs, sampled 15 days after the yellow fever booster vaccination. This rearrangement joins TRBV5-1 to TRBJ1-2; D may be TRBD1 (5 bases). The sequence derives from a man in his late teens or twenties who received the YFV17D yellow fever vaccine. In DNA form, the CDR3 reads TGCGCCAGCAGCTTGGTGGGGGAAGGCTACACCTTC. It translates to CASSLVGEGYTF. Supplemented by reference TRBV5-1 and TRBJ1-2, the full variable domain reads KAGVTQTPRYLIKTRGQQVTLSCSPISGHRSVSWYQQTPGQGLQFLFEYFSETQRNKGNFPGRFSGRQFSNSRSEMNVSTLELGDSALYLCASSLVGEGYTFGSGTRLTVV.